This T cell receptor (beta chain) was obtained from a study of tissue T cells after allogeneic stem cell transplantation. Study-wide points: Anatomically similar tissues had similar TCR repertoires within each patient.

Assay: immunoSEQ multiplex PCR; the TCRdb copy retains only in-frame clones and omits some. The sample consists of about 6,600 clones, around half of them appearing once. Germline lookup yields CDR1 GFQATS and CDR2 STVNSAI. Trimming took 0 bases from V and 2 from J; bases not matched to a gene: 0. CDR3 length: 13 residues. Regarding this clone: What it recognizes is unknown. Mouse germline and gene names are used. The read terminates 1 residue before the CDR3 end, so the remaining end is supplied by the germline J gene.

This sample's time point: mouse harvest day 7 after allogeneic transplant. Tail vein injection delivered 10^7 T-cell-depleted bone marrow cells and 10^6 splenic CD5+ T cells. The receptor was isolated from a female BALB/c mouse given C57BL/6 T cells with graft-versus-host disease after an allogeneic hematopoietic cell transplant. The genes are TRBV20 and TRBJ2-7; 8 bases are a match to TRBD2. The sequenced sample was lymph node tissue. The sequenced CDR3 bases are TGTGGTGCTAGGGACTGGGGGGCCTATGAACAGTAC. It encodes CGARDWGAYEQY. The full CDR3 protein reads CGARDWGAYEQYF.